These T cell receptor beta chains were read from a single sample in a study of T cells in Graves' hyperthyroidism and ophthalmopathy. MiXCR, run by TCRdb on the multiplex PCR reads, gives a single entry per CDR3 protein. This table has hundreds of thousands of distinct CDR3 sequences, around 22% appearing once. Sequencing was done on a sample of blood. The receptors come from a woman aged 25 to 39 with Graves' ophthalmopathy. Each CDR3 is given with its conserved first and last residue. D genes are given only for firm matches. Size values are once, few and many counts, or a class for expanded clones, and some rows have none.

length	V	D	size	J	DNA	CDR3
14	TRBV28	-	once	TRBJ2-7	TGTGCCAGCAGTTTTGGCGGCAAACCCTACGAGCAGTACTTC	CASSFGGKPYEQYF
14	TRBV6-1	-	-	TRBJ1-2	TGTGCCAGCACTCACGTCCATCAGAACTATGGCTACACCTTC	CASTHVHQNYGYTF
14	TRBV11-2	TRBD1	-	TRBJ1-2	TGTGCCAGCAGCTTTGCGCCGGGACAGGCCTTCTACACCTTC	CASSFAPGQAFYTF
14	TRBV29-1	-	many	TRBJ2-2	TGCAGCGTTGGTGGACTCGCTAACACCGGGGAGCTGTTTTTT	CSVGGLANTGELFF
14	TRBV28	-	few	TRBJ1-1	TGTGCCAGCAGTTTATTTGGACGGAACACTGAAGCTTTCTTT	CASSLFGRNTEAFF
16	TRBV27	-	many	TRBJ1-5	TGTGCCAGCAGTTTCACAAGCCCGTATAGCAATCAGCCCCAGCATTTT	CASSFTSPYSNQPQHF
12	TRBV6-1	-	few	TRBJ1-5	TGTGCCAGCAGACGTGACAATCAGCCCCAGCATTTT	CASRRDNQPQHF
15	TRBV7-2	TRBD2	few	TRBJ2-7	TGTGCCAGCAGCTTAGCGCTAGCGGGAGTCTACGAGCAGTACTTC	CASSLALAGVYEQYF
15	TRBV11-2	TRBD1	many	TRBJ1-2	TGTGCCAGCAGCTTGGAGGGACAGAACCTTTATGGCTACACCTTC	CASSLEGQNLYGYTF
12	TRBV6-1	-	many	TRBJ1-5	TGTGCCAGCAGTGAATTGTTTCAGCCCCAGCATTTT	CASSELFQPQHF
14	TRBV6-1	TRBD1	-	TRBJ1-2	TGTGCCAGCAGCTCCTGGACAGGGGGTTACGGCTACACCTTC	CASSSWTGGYGYTF
12	TRBV20-1	TRBD1	-	TRBJ2-7	TGCAGTGCAGGACAGGGCTGGAACGAGCAGTACTTC	CSAGQGWNEQYF
15	TRBV6-1	TRBD1	many	TRBJ1-1	TGTGCCAGCAGTGAAGTGTTGGACAGGGAGGGTGAAGCTTTCTTT	CASSEVLDREGEAFF
16	TRBV6-2/TRBV6-3	-	many	TRBJ2-5	TGTGCCAGCAGTTACCCAGGAGGGAGAGGGCAAGAGACCCAGTACTTC	CASSYPGGRGQETQYF
14	TRBV7-9	TRBD1	many	TRBJ1-2	TGTGCCAGCAAAGAACCGGGACAGAACTATGGCTACACCTTC	CASKEPGQNYGYTF
16	TRBV5-1	TRBD1	few	TRBJ2-7	TGCGCCAGCAGCTCCGAGGGGACAGGGGTTCCCTACGAGCAGTACTTC	CASSSEGTGVPYEQYF
13	TRBV2	-	many	TRBJ1-5	TGTGCCAGCACAAGCAGCCACAATCAGCCCCAGCATTTT	CASTSSHNQPQHF
16	TRBV11-1	TRBD2	-	TRBJ2-2	TGTGCCAGCAGCTTACGGGAGGCGGCGAACACCGGGGAGCTGTTTTTT	CASSLREAANTGELFF
11	TRBV5-1	-	-	TRBJ1-2	TGCGGCAGTCGGGGCTCCTATGGCTACACCTTC	CGSRGSYGYTF
16	TRBV15	TRBD1	-	TRBJ2-7	TGTGCCACCAGCAGTCAACTCCGGGACAGCGACTACGAGCAGTACTTC	CATSSQLRDSDYEQYF
17	TRBV7-6	-	many	TRBJ2-2	TGTGCCAGCAGCTTAGCCTTTGGGGGAGTAAGCACCGGGGAGCTGTTTTTT	CASSLAFGGVSTGELFF
12	TRBV29-1	-	many	TRBJ1-1	TGCAGCGTCTATGACGGGAACACTGAAGCTTTCTTT	CSVYDGNTEAFF
13	TRBV10-3	-	-	TRBJ1-1	TGTGCCATCAGCTCAGGGGCGGACACTGAAGCTTTCTTT	CAISSGADTEAFF
15	TRBV2	TRBD2	-	TRBJ2-5	TGTGCCAGCAATCTAGCGGGCCTCCTCCAAGAGACCCAGTACTTC	CASNLAGLLQETQYF
13	TRBV6-5	-	-	TRBJ1-2	TGTGCCAGCAGTTACGAGGCAGGGGATGGCTACACCTTC	CASSYEAGDGYTF